The 3 T cell receptor beta chains below all came from one sample that was sequenced in a study of response to subunit inactivated influenza vaccine. TCRdb used MiXCR to reprocess the RT-PCR reads, holding one entry per CDR3 protein. The top ten hold 7.8% of the sample, which has a few hundred thousand distinct CDR3 sequences, 9.5% to 15% seen once. The sequencing here drew on non-naive T cells sorted from PBMCs, taken around 15 days before vaccination. The receptors originated from a man aged 50-60 years who received an inactivated influenza vaccine.

This chain joins TRBV6-2 or TRBV6-3 and TRBJ1-1; D is ambiguous. With 6 bases removed from V and 1 base from J, the gap between germline ends came to 9 bases. Germline V gives CDR1 MNHEY, CDR2 SVGEGT. This CDR3 has 13 amino acids. This CDR3 is CASSPDANTEAFF. The DNA of the CDR3 is TGTGCCAGCAGCCCGGACGCGAACACTGAAGCTTTCTTT.

This clonotype has just a few counts. V gene TRBV5-6 combines with J gene TRBJ1-1; tentative D call: TRBD1 (6 bases). The CDR3 length is 16 residues. V was shortened by 2 bases and J by 1 base, with 15 bases between the two germline ends. The germline V gene has CDR1 SGHDT and CDR2 YYEEEE. In DNA, the CDR3 is TGTGCCAGCAGCTTCGGGACACAAATCTCGAACACTGAAGCTTTCTTT. Translating gives CASSFGTQISNTEAFF.

The J gene is TRBJ2-3, the V gene TRBV7-2, with 7 bases lining up with TRBD1. The CDR3 runs 15 residues. The trim removed 5 bases at V and 0 bases at J, leaving 5 bases unmatched. The germline V gene has CDR1 SGHTA and CDR2 FQGNSA. The CDR3 is CASSPHRGSTDTQYF. The CDR3, as DNA: TGTGCCAGCAGCCCCCACAGGGGAAGCACAGATACGCAGTATTTT.